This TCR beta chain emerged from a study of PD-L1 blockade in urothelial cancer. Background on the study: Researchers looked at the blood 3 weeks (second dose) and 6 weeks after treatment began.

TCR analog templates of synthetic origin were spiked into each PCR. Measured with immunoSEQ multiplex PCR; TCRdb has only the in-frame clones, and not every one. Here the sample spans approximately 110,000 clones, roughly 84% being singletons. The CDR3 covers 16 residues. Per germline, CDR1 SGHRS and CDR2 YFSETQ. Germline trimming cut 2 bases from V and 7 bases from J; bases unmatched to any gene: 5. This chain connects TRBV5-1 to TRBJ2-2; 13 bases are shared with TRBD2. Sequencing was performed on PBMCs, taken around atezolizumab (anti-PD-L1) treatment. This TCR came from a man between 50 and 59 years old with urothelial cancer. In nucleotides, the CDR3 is TGCGCCAGCAGCTTAACTAGCGGGAGGGCCCACGGGGAGCTGTTTTTT. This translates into CASSLTSGRAHGELFF. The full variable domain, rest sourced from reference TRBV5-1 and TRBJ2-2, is KAGVTQTPRYLIKTRGQQVTLSCSPISGHRSVSWYQQTPGQGLQFLFEYFSETQRNKGNFPGRFSGRQFSNSRSEMNVSTLELGDSALYLCASSLTSGRAHGELFFGEGSRLTVL.